The source of this TCR beta chain is a study of technical replicates of blood from several donors. Looked up from germline, CDR1 is SNHLY and CDR2 is FYNNEI. V lost 3 bases, J lost 8 bases, and 16 bases lay in between. This CDR3 is built from 14 residues. Only in-frame clones appear in the TCRdb table, and some are missing; sequencing was by immunoSEQ multiplex PCR. Altogether 50,000 to 65,000 clones are present, roughly 92% being singletons, with the ten largest covering about 4.6%. Sequenced material: PBMCs. The sequence came from a human donor in good health. Some clones in this sample may be carry-over from other donors' samples. The V call is TRBV2, the J call TRBJ1-2; D not resolved. The CDR3 bases are TGTGCCAGCAGTGATATAGAGGGTCTTAAGGGCTACACCTTC. Amino acids: CASSDIEGLKGYTF.